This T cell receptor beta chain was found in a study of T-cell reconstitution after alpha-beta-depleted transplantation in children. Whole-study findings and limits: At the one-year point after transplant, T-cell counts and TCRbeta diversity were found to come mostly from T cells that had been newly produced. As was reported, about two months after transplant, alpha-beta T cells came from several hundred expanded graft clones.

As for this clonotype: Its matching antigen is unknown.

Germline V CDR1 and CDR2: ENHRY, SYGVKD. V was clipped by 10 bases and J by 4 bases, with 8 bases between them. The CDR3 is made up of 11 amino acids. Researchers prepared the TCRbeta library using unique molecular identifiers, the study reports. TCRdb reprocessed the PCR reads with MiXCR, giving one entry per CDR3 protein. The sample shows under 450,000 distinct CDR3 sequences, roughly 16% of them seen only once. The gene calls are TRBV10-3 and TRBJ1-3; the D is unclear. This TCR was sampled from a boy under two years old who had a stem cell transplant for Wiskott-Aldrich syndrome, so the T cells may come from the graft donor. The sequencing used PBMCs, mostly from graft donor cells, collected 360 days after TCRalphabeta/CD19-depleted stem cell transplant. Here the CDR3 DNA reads TGTGCCAACAACCAGGGAAACACCATATATTTT. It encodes CANNQGNTIYF.